One sample yielded the 18 T cell receptor beta chains listed below, sequenced in a study of human T cells and chemical hapten exposure. TCRdb used MiXCR to reprocess the RACE reads, holding one entry per CDR3 protein. The sample consists of 180,000 or so distinct CDR3 sequences, approximately 15% of them appearing once. Indicated time point: patch test 1, 2 weeks after DPC sensitization. Treatment noted: therapeutic diphenylcyclopropenone sensitization with weekly scalp DPC. The source was whole blood, collected in connection with sensitization to the hapten diphenylcyclopropenone (DPC). These receptors were collected from a woman under 40 with alopecia areata. Some clones in this sample may be carry-over from other donors' samples.

This clonotype was recorded at least ten times. The chain has TRBV5-1 and TRBJ2-3; D is unresolved. Germline V gene lookup returns CDR1 SGHRS and CDR2 YFSETQ. This CDR3 comprises 12 residues. V lost 0 bases, J lost 6 bases, and 5 bases lay in between. CDR3 residues: CASSLAVDTQYF. The CDR3 region has the DNA TGCGCCAGCAGCTTGGCCGTTGATACGCAGTATTTT. The variable domain in full, completed from reference TRBV5-1 and TRBJ2-3, reads KAGVTQTPRYLIKTRGQQVTLSCSPISGHRSVSWYQQTPGQGLQFLFEYFSETQRNKGNFPGRFSGRQFSNSRSEMNVSTLELGDSALYLCASSLAVDTQYFGPGTRLTVL.

This clonotype came up a few times. The chain combines TRBV7-6 with TRBJ2-3, with a weak D call TRBD2 (5 bases). V dropped 1 base and J dropped 6 bases, with 17 bases sitting between them. From germline, CDR1 is SGHVS and CDR2 FNYEAQ. This CDR3 spans 16 amino acids. CDR3 bases: TGTGCCAGCAGCTTAGGTGTCATTACGCGAGGGGATACGCAGTATTTT. Translation: CASSLGVITRGDTQYF.

The chain recombines TRBV27 with TRBJ2-2; D possibly corresponds to TRBD2 (5 bases). The CDR3 runs to 16 residues. Trimming took 6 bases from V and 1 from J, leaving 15 bases between them. Germline V gene data show CDR1 as MNHEY and CDR2 as SMNVEV (reference sequence). CDR3 DNA sequence: TGTGCCAGCAGCCCGGACTGGAACAAGAACACCGGGGAGCTGTTTTTT. It encodes CASSPDWNKNTGELFF.

This clonotype turned up a few times. The chain links TRBV7-3 to TRBJ1-2; no clear D gene. Germline CDR1 is SGHTA and CDR2 is FQGTGA. Deletions cut 3 bases from V and 8 bases from J, with 10 bases between. This CDR3 has 12 amino acids. Here the CDR3 reads CASSLSGRGYTF. The CDR3 DNA sequence: TGTGCCAGCAGCTTGAGTGGGCGAGGCTACACCTTC.

The chain is built from TRBV20-1 and TRBJ1-6; 7 bases map to TRBD1. The CDR3 is made up of 17 amino acids. The junction had 11 bases not matched to a gene; V was cut back by 6 bases and J by 0 bases. Germline V gives CDR1 DFQATT, CDR2 SNEGSKA (reference sequence). The CDR3 region is CSAVKPGGSSYNSPLHF. In DNA form, the CDR3 reads TGCAGTGCAGTAAAACCAGGGGGGAGCTCCTATAATTCACCCCTCCACTTT.

The J gene is TRBJ1-2, the V gene TRBV5-4, with D possibly being TRBD1 (5 bases). Trimming stripped 5 bases from V and 6 bases from J, with 8 bases between. Germline V gene data show CDR1 as SGHNT and CDR2 as YYREEE (reference sequence). This CDR3 region has 11 residues. The CDR3 DNA reads as TGTGCCAGCAGGGGACTTGATGGCTACACCTTC. This encodes CASRGLDGYTF.

The chain joins TRBV29-1 to TRBJ2-5; D is ambiguous. Per germline, CDR1 SQVTM and CDR2 ANQGSEA. V was shortened by 2 bases and J by 5 bases, with 12 bases between the two germline ends. This CDR3 spans 13 amino acids. CDR3 coding DNA: TGCAGCGTTGAAATCCAAATTCGGGAGACCCAGTACTTC. This translates into CSVEIQIRETQYF. The entire variable domain, with the rest obtained from reference TRBV29-1 and TRBJ2-5, is as follows: SAVISQKPSRDICQRGTSLTIQCQVDSQVTMMFWYRQQPGQSLTLIATANQGSEATYESGFVIDKFPISRPNLTFSTLTVSNMSPEDSSIYLCSVEIQIRETQYFGPGTRLLVL.

This clonotype showed up just a few times. The chain joins TRBV7-2 to TRBJ1-1; D not resolved. Trimming took off 5 bases at V and 4 bases at J, with 17 bases between the two ends. Germline CDR1 SGHTA, CDR2 FQGNSA. The CDR3 has 15 amino acids. The CDR3 DNA is TGTGCCAGCAGCCTCCCGTTGGGCTCGGGCACTGAAGCTTTCTTT. It specifies CASSLPLGSGTEAFF.

V usage is TRBV29-1 and J usage is TRBJ2-3; a possible D gene is TRBD1 (6 bases). Trimming removed 0 bases from V and 4 bases from J, with 11 bases in between. The CDR3 contains 14 residues. Germline V CDR1 and CDR2: SQVTM, ANQGSEA. The CDR3 DNA follows: TGCAGCGTTGAAGAGGGGGCATCGGCAGATACGCAGTATTTT. This sequence encodes CSVEEGASADTQYF.

The chain uses TRBV4-3 and TRBJ2-2; D is uncertain. Germline assignment: CDR1 LGHNA and CDR2 YSLEER. The CDR3 has 15 residues. The V end lost 2 bases, the J end lost 1 base, and 8 bases lay between the germline ends. CDR3 in amino acids: CASSQLLENTGELFF. CDR3 nucleotides: TGCGCCAGCAGCCAACTGTTAGAGAACACCGGGGAGCTGTTTTTT.

V gene TRBV11-3 combines with J gene TRBJ1-2; TRBD1 matches 7 bases. The CDR3 is 14 residues long. Looked up from germline, CDR1 is SGHNT and CDR2 is YENEEA. The ends lost 0 bases at V and 7 bases at J; junction bases unmatched: 5. Here the CDR3 reads CASSLDPTGVGYTF. CDR3 coding DNA: TGTGCCAGCAGCTTAGACCCCACAGGGGTTGGCTACACCTTC.

This clonotype was counted only a few times. CDR3 protein: CASSLWTRPPYEQYF. DNA for the CDR3: TGTGCCAGCAGTTTATGGACGCGTCCTCCTTACGAGCAGTACTTC. The V and J genes are TRBV28 and TRBJ2-7; D unclear. In germline, CDR1 is MDHEN, CDR2 SYDVKM. CDR3 length equals 15 residues. Trimming took off 0 bases at V and 4 bases at J, with 13 bases between the two ends. Looking up the rest from reference TRBV28 and TRBJ2-7 gives the full variable domain: DVKVTQSSRYLVKRTGEKVFLECVQDMDHENMFWYRQDPGLGLRLIYFSYDVKMKEKGDIPEGYSVSREKKERFSLILESASTNQTSMYLCASSLWTRPPYEQYFGPGTRLTVT.

This clonotype was seen at least ten times. The chain's CDR3 is CASSNSGGNQPQHF. DNA for the CDR3: TGTGCCAGCAGTAACTCCGGGGGCAATCAGCCCCAGCATTTT. This rearrangement joins TRBV2 to TRBJ1-5; no clear D. Trimming took off 5 bases at V and 2 bases at J, with 10 bases between the two ends. CDR3 size: 14 residues. Germline V gene sequence: CDR1 SNHLY, CDR2 FYNNEI.

V and J are TRBV29-1 and TRBJ2-3; D tentatively reads TRBD1 or TRBD2 (5 bases each). Germline CDR1 and CDR2: SQVTM and ANQGSEA. The CDR3 has 14 residues. Between the trimmed V and J ends, which lost 7 bases and 2 bases, there was a span of 16 bases. CDR3 sequence reads: CSENSGTATDTQYF. In nucleotides, the CDR3 is TGCAGCGAAAATTCAGGGACGGCCACAGATACGCAGTATTTT.

There are a few counts of this clonotype. The chain combines TRBV11-3 with TRBJ1-1; D is perhaps TRBD1 (6 bases). Germline CDR1 and CDR2: SGHNT and YENEEA. V was trimmed by 0 bases and J by 7 bases, leaving 12 bases between them. The CDR3 runs to 14 residues. CDR3 nucleotides: TGTGCCAGCAGCTTAGAACCAGGGGAAGATGAAGCTTTCTTT. This translates into CASSLEPGEDEAFF.

This clonotype appeared many times. The CDR3 bases are TGTGCCACTGAGGGGGGGACGGCGGTAAAGCAGTTCTTC. Translated, it gives CATEGGTAVKQFF. The chain employs TRBV28 and TRBJ2-1; D possibly corresponds to TRBD2 (7 bases). The germline gives CDR1 MDHEN, CDR2 SYDVKM. Trimming took off 10 bases at V and 11 bases at J, with 21 bases between the two ends. The CDR3 length is 13 residues.

In its sample, this clonotype was seen many times. The chain couples TRBV7-6 to TRBJ2-3; no reliable D call. This CDR3 contains 14 residues. Per germline, CDR1 SGHVS and CDR2 FNYEAQ. Trimming took 0 bases from V and 3 from J, leaving 7 bases between them. The CDR3 sequence is CASSLAGETDTQYF. As DNA, the CDR3 is TGTGCCAGCAGCTTAGCGGGCGAAACAGATACGCAGTATTTT. Based on the CDR3 plus reference TRBV7-6 and TRBJ2-3, the full variable domain is GAGVSQSPRYKVTKRGQDVALRCDPISGHVSLYWYRQALGQGPEFLTYFNYEAQQDKSGLPNDRFSAERPEGSISTLTIQRTEQRDSAMYRCASSLAGETDTQYFGPGTRLTVL.

This clonotype showed up just a few times. This rearrangement joins TRBV9 to TRBJ2-3; 8 bases align to TRBD2. Germline V CDR1 and CDR2: SGDLS, YYNGEE. Trimming removed 4 bases from V and 6 bases from J; junction bases left unmatched: 16. This CDR3 has 17 amino acids. CDR3 region: CASSPRASGYPRDTQYF. Written as DNA, the CDR3 is TGTGCCAGCAGCCCCCGGGCTAGCGGGTACCCGAGGGATACGCAGTATTTT.